These 6 T cell receptor beta chains were sequenced from one sample in a study of T-cell reconstitution after alpha-beta-depleted transplantation in children. Using unique molecular identifiers, the investigators prepared the TCRbeta library. One entry per CDR3 protein, called by TCRdb with MiXCR from the PCR reads. The data hold approximately 100,000 distinct CDR3 sequences, with approximately 12% observed a single time. The sample here was PBMCs from the stem cell graft donor, taken from the stem cell graft. These receptors were taken from a human donor who donated a stem cell graft to a child with inherited bone marrow failure.

CDR3 in DNA: TGTGCTAGTGGTTTGGGAGTCTCTGGAAACACCATATATTTT. Residues: CASGLGVSGNTIYF. The rearrangement links TRBV12-5 to TRBJ1-3; D call uncertain. The germline V gene encodes CDR1 LGHNT and CDR2 FRNRAP. The CDR3 is made up of 14 amino acids. V lost 1 base and J 0 bases, leaving 4 bases between the germline ends.

This clonotype was observed at least ten times. The CDR3 DNA follows: TGCAGCGTTGATAGCGGTTTACAGGGGGCGACCCAGTACTTC. It encodes CSVDSGLQGATQYF. The V gene is TRBV29-1, the J gene TRBJ2-5; 9 bases align to TRBD1. Trimming took 3 bases from V and 7 from J; bases not matched to a gene: 9. The CDR3 extends over 14 amino acids. Germline CDR1 reads SQVTM; CDR2 reads ANQGSEA. Drawing the rest from reference TRBV29-1 and TRBJ2-5, the complete variable domain is SAVISQKPSRDICQRGTSLTIQCQVDSQVTMMFWYRQQPGQSLTLIATANQGSEATYESGFVIDKFPISRPNLTFSTLTVSNMSPEDSSIYLCSVDSGLQGATQYFGPGTRLLVL.

The chain links TRBV20-1 to TRBJ2-7; maybe TRBD2 (6 bases). Germline CDR1 DFQATT, CDR2 SNEGSKA (reference sequence). This CDR3 spans 15 amino acids. V lost 5 bases, J lost 0 bases, and 17 bases lay in between. DNA for the CDR3: TGCAGTGCTGCGGAAGCGGGCTTTAGCTCCTACGAGCAGTACTTC. This encodes CSAAEAGFSSYEQYF.

This clonotype was seen at least ten times. The rearrangement joins TRBV7-2 to TRBJ2-7; D perhaps matches TRBD2 (5 bases). Germline loops: CDR1 SGHTA, CDR2 FQGNSA. Trimming removed 5 bases from V and 2 bases from J, with 19 bases in between. This CDR3 has 16 residues. In nucleotides, the CDR3 is TGTGCCAGCAGCATTATCCCCCGCGGGCTCACCTACGAGCAGTACTTC. It is translated as CASSIIPRGLTYEQYF.

The V and J genes are TRBV2 and TRBJ2-7; D may correspond to TRBD1 or TRBD2 (6 bases each). Germline CDR1 and CDR2: SNHLY and FYNNEI. CDR3 length: 14 residues. The V gene lost 7 bases and the J gene lost 1 base, with 14 bases spanning the gap. CDR3: CASKFGGGSYEQYF. CDR3 coding DNA: TGTGCCAGCAAGTTCGGGGGCGGATCCTACGAGCAGTACTTC.

This clonotype was found a few times. The V and J genes are TRBV11-2 and TRBJ1-2; TRBD1 might be the D (6 bases). V shed 5 bases and J shed 5 bases, with 21 bases lying between them. This CDR3 is built from 16 residues. Germline CDR1 reads SGHAT; CDR2 reads FQNNGV. The CDR3, as DNA: TGTGCCAGCAGCCATCAGGGGTCCCCGTCGAGGTATGGCTACACCTTC. It encodes CASSHQGSPSRYGYTF.